This T cell receptor beta chain is from a study of T cell responses to AZD1222 COVID-19 vaccine. Whole-study context: The study pooled second doses at about 4 or about 12 weeks.

The V gene's germline CDR1 is MNHEY and CDR2 SMNVEV (reference sequence). The trim removed 6 bases at V and 6 bases at J, leaving 5 bases unmatched. The CDR3 runs to 13 residues. Study results and caveats: With dominance at 160-218 and 743-854, vaccine-associated CD4 TCRs spanned spike. White British ancestry dominated among donors, who included more females, and clonal diversity was possibly underestimated.

This clone showed up just once. Its antigen is as yet unknown. Sequenced by immunoSEQ multiplex PCR; TCRdb stores in-frame clones only, minus some. The top ten clones hold 2.8% of a sample with 120,000 or so clones, around nine tenths of them seen once. The rearrangement joins TRBV27 to TRBJ1-2; the match to TRBD1 covers 9 bases. Sequences were derived from peripheral blood, sampled on day 0 of AZD1222 vaccination. The receptor comes from an adult in good health. This CDR3 reads CASSPDRGDGYTF. The CDR3 DNA is TGTGCCAGCAGCCCGGACAGGGGAGATGGCTACACCTTC.